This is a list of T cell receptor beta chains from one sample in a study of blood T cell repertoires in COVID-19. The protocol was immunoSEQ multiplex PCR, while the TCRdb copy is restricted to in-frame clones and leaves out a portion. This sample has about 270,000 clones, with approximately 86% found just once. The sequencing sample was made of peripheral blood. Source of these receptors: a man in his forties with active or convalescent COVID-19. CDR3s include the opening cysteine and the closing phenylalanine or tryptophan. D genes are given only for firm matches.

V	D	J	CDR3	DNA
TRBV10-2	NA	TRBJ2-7	CASSEDQDFYSYEQYF	TGCGCCAGCAGTGAGGATCAGGATTTTTACTCCTACGAGCAGTACTTC
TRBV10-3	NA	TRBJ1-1	CAIKAPLGGGASRAAFF	TGTGCCATCAAGGCCCCATTGGGGGGAGGGGCTAGTCGGGCAGCTTTCTTT
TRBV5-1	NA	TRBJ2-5	CASRLFEVSETQYF	TGCGCCAGCAGGCTTTTCGAGGTTTCAGAGACCCAGTACTTC
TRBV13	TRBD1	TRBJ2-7	CASSLATRAGGLYEQYF	TGTGCCAGCAGCTTAGCAACTCGGGCAGGGGGATTATACGAGCAGTACTTC
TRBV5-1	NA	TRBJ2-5	CASSVQVGETQYF	TGCGCCAGCAGCGTACAGGTGGGGGAGACCCAGTACTTC
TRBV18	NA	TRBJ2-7	CASSDSSYEQYF	TGTGCCAGCTCTGACAGCTCCTACGAGCAGTACTTC
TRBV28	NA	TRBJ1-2	CASSLGSETNYGYTF	TGTGCCAGCAGCCTAGGGAGCGAGACTAACTATGGCTACACCTTC
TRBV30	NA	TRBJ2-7	CAWSLADYEQYF	TGTGCCTGGAGTTTGGCTGACTACGAGCAGTACTTC
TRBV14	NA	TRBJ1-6	CASSLRGGGNSPLHF	TGTGCCAGCAGCCTCCGTGGCGGAGGTAACTCACCCCTCCACTTT
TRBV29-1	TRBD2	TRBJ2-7	CSVEGREAPYEQYF	TGCAGCGTTGAAGGGCGGGAGGCGCCCTACGAGCAGTACTTC
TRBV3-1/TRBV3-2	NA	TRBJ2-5	CASSPGVIETQYF	TGTGCCAGCAGCCCCGGGGTAATTGAGACCCAGTACTTC
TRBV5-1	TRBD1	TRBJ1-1	CASSLNRGASEAFF	TGCGCCAGCAGCTTGAACAGGGGGGCCTCTGAAGCTTTCTTT
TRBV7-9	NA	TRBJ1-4	CASSYDGENEKLFF	TGTGCCAGCAGCTACGACGGAGAAAATGAAAAACTGTTTTTT
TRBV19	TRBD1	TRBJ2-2	CASRGTGADPGELFF	TGTGCCAGCCGGGGGACAGGGGCCGACCCCGGGGAGCTGTTTTTT